The 8 T cell receptor beta chains presented below share a single source sample, sequenced in a study of shared clonotypes between healthy human individuals. Repertoires were generated with immunoSEQ multiplex PCR, while TCRdb's copy carries only in-frame clones and drops some. The repertoire holds about 680,000 clones, about 90% seen once, with 24% in the top ten. Naive CD8 populations comprised CD45RO-negative cells positively selected for CCR7, excluding terminally differentiated effector memory CD45RA+ cells. The sample taken for sequencing was naive CD8+ T cells sorted from blood. The receptor set was obtained from a man younger than 45 in good health.

The rearrangement joins TRBV14 to TRBJ2-1; D is undetermined. The germline V gene encodes CDR1 SGHDN and CDR2 FVKESK. The CDR3 totals 15 residues. The V end was cut by 0 bases, the J end by 8 bases, with 14 bases between. This CDR3 is CASSQDTFSRDEQFF. The CDR3 DNA sequence: TGTGCCAGCAGCCAAGATACCTTTTCCCGGGATGAGCAGTTCTTC.

This sequence joins TRBV27 and TRBJ2-7; D call uncertain. V was clipped by 6 bases and J by 0 bases, with 12 bases between them. The CDR3 has 14 amino acids. CDR1 and CDR2 (germline): MNHEY, SMNVEV (reference sequence). The CDR3, as DNA: TGTGCCAGCAGATATTTCATCAGCTCCTACGAGCAGTACTTC. Its translation: CASRYFISSYEQYF.

V and J are TRBV29-1 and TRBJ2-1; 12 bases are shared with TRBD2. CDR3 length equals 13 residues. V shed 7 bases and J 7 bases; nucleotides not matched to a gene: 5. The germline CDR1 and CDR2 sequences are SQVTM and ANQGSEA. The CDR3 protein is CSARLAGDNEQFF. DNA of the CDR3: TGCAGCGCACGACTAGCGGGAGATAATGAGCAGTTCTTC.

The chain employs TRBV7-2 and TRBJ2-2; D call uncertain. Per germline, CDR1 SGHTA and CDR2 FQGNSA. The CDR3 loop spans 14 amino acids. Deletions cut 1 base from V and 0 bases from J, with 3 bases between. DNA for the CDR3: TGTGCCAGCAGCTTAGTTACGAACACCGGGGAGCTGTTTTTT. Its translation: CASSLVTNTGELFF.

The chain carries TRBV5-6 and TRBJ1-5; the D is unclear. Trimming shortened V by 0 bases and J by 2 bases, and 6 bases separated the two germline ends. Germline V lookup: CDR1 SGHDT, CDR2 YYEEEE. The CDR3 consists of 14 residues. CDR3 in amino acids: CASSLDGGNQPQHF. DNA for the CDR3: TGTGCCAGCAGCTTGGATGGGGGCAATCAGCCCCAGCATTTT.

This clone was counted once. This chain uses TRBV19 with TRBJ2-1; 7 nucleotides line up with TRBD2. Germline V gene sequence: CDR1 LNHDA, CDR2 SQIVND (reference sequence). This CDR3 has 15 amino acids. V dropped 3 bases and J dropped 7; count of bases not matched to a gene: 9. The CDR3 reads CASSIRPSGENEQFF. CDR3 nucleotide sequence: TGTGCCAGTAGTATCCGGCCTAGCGGCGAGAATGAGCAGTTCTTC. Supplemented by reference TRBV19 and TRBJ2-1, the full variable domain reads DGGITQSPKYLFRKEGQNVTLSCEQNLNHDAMYWYRQDPGQGLRLIYYSQIVNDFQKGDIAEGYSVSREKKESFPLTVTSAQKNPTAFYLCASSIRPSGENEQFFGPGTRLTVL.

The chain recombines TRBV4-1 with TRBJ1-4; D not certain. Germline V gene sequence: CDR1 MGHRA, CDR2 YSYEKL. Trimming removed 1 base from V and 6 bases from J, with 12 bases in between. The CDR3 runs to 15 residues. CDR3 coding DNA: TGCGCCAGCAGCCAAGTCTTTTTACCTGATGAAAAACTGTTTTTT. This encodes CASSQVFLPDEKLFF.

The chain recombines TRBV7-9 with TRBJ1-2, with unresolved D. V lost 5 bases and J 0 bases, leaving 16 bases between the germline ends. Germline V CDR1 and CDR2: SEHNR, FQNEAQ (reference sequence). CDR3 length equals 16 residues. CDR3: CASSRPSTTANYGYTF. Written as DNA, the CDR3 is TGTGCCAGCAGCCGACCCTCGACAACAGCTAACTATGGCTACACCTTC.